This T cell receptor (beta chain) was captured in a study of low-dose radiotherapy and immunotherapy resistance in tumors. At the level of the study: A dose of 300 mg of oral aspirin was taken by patients daily for four cycles from cycle 1 day 1.

The germline gives CDR1 MNHNY, CDR2 SVGAGI (reference sequence). CDR3 length: 13 amino acids. Deletions cut 6 bases from V and 10 bases from J, with 16 bases between. First-strand cDNA used TRAV- and TRBV-specific primers, covering alpha and beta chains. It was with a constant-region primer and a V-primer adapter that TCRs were amplified over approximately 18 PCR cycles. TCRdb used MiXCR to reprocess the reads, holding one entry per CDR3 protein. Of just over 90,000 distinct CDR3 sequences in the sample, 20% to 25% were seen once. Concerning this clonotype: A read error is the likely source, as a far larger clone sits one nucleotide away.

Regarding time point: after trial treatment. Stated treatment: LDRT plus nivolumab, ipilimumab, low-dose cyclophosphamide and aspirin (RACIN trial). The chain employs TRBV6-6 and TRBJ2-1; perhaps TRBD1 as D (5 bases). The clonotype originates from a female donor with ovarian cancer. Sequencing was performed on PBMCs, taken after low-dose radiotherapy plus immunotherapy. The CDR3 is CASSRGAGYEQFF. CDR3 bases: TGTGCCAGCAGCCGTGGGGCCGGGTACGAGCAGTTCTTC.